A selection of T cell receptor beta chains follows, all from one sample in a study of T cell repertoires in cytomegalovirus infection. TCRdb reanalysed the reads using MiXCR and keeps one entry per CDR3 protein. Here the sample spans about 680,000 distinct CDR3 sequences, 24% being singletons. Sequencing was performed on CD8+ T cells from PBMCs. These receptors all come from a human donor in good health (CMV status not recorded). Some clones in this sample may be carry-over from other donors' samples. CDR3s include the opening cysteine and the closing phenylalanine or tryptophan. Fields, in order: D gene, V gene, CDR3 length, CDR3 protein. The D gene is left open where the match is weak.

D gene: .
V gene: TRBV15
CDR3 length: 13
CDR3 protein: CATSREGDGELFF

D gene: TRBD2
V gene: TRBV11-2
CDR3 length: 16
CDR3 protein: CASSTRLAGLQETQYF

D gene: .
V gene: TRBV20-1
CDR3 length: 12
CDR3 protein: CSPPPRGVERFF

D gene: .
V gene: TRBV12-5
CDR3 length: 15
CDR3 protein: CASGIGAGKDTEAFF

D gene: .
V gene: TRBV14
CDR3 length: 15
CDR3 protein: CASSHKQRRYNEQFF

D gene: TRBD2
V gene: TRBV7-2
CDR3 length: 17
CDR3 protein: CASSLDLAGASYNEQFF

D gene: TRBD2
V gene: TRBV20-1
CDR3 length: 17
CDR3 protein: CSARDQGAGAPTDTQYF

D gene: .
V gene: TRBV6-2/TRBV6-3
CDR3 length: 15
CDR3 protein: CASSYSESLDNEQFF

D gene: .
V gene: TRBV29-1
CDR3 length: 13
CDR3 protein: CSSHDVTYYGYTF

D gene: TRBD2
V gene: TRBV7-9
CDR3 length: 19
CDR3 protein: CASSRRTSGGPSGWNEQFF

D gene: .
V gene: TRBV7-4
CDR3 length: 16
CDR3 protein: CASSSSDIEFTGELFF

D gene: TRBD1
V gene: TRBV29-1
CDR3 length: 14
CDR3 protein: CSVTHRGLGNEQFF

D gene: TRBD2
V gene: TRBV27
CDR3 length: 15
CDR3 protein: CASSLGLAGSNEQFF

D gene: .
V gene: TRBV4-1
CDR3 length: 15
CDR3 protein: CASSQGAKNTGELFF

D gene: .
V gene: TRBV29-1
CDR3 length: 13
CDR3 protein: CSVEGARTYEQYF

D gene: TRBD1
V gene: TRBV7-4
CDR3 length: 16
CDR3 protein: CASSLAWDRPYNEQFF

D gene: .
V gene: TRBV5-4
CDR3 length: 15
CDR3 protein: CASSTGRGPYNEQFF

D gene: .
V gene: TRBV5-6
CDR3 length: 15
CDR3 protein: CASSTDTSFYNEQFF

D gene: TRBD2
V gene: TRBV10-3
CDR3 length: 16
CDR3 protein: CAISGSGGASYNEQFF

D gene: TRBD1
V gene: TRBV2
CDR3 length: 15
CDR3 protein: CASSAGQGANYGYTF

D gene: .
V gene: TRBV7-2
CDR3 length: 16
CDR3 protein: CASSLAHPGSNYGYTF

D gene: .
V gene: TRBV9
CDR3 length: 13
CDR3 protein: CASSVAGPTEAFF

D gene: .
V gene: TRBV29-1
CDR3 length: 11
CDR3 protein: CSVRQGRGYTF

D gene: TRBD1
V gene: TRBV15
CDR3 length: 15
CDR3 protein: CATSRATGVQETQYF

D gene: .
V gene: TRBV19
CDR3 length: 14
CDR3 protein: CASMVPGGYNEQFF

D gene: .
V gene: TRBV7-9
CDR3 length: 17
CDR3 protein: CASSLGQSYSSYNEQFF

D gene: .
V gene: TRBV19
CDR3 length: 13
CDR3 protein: CASSIKARTEAFF

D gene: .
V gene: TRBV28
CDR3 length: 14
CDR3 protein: CASSLSNPDQPQHF

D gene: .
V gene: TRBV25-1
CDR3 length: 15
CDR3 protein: CASSGAGSMNTEAFF

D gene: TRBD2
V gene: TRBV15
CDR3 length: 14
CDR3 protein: CATSAGGAAKTQYF

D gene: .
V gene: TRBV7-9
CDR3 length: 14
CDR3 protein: CASSYGAGAGELFF

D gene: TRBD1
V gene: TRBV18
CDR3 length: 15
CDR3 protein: CASSPRDSAYNEQFF

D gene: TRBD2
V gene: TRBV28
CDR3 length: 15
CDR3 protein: CASTLAGGGYNEQFF

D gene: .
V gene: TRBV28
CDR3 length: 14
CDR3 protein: CASSFRGSGNTIYF

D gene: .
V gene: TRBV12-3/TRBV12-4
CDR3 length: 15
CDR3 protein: CASSLIGEGTGELFF

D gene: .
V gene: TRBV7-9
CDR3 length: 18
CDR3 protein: CASSLGNQRAGPVNEQFF

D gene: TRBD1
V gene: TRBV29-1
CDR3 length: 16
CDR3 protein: CSAKAGQGGIRDGYTF

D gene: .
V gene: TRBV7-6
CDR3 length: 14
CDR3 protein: CASSLGVAVETQYF

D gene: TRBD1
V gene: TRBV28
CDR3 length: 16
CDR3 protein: CASVPFDRGPTDTQYF

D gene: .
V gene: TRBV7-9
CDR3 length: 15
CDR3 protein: CASSSLQTENTEAFF

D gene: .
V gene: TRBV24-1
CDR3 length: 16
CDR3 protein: CATSDFRQAYTDTQYF

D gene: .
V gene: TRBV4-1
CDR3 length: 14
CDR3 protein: CASSQGWGYNEQFF

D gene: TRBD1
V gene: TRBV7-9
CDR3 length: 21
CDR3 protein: CASSGLVVTGAPSTSGNTIYF

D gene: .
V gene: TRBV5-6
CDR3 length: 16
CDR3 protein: CASAPWARGGSGELFF

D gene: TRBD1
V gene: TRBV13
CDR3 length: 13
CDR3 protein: CTSSRGGGEKLFF

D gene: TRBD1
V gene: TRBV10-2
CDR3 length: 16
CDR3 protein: CASSDSLGQYTYEQYF

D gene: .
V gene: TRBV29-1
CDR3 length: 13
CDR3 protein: CSVIGGGNTEAFF

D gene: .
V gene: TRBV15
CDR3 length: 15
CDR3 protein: CATSRDLGIKNIQYF

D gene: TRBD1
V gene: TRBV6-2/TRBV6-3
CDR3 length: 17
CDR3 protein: CASTYSGQGAPGQPQHF